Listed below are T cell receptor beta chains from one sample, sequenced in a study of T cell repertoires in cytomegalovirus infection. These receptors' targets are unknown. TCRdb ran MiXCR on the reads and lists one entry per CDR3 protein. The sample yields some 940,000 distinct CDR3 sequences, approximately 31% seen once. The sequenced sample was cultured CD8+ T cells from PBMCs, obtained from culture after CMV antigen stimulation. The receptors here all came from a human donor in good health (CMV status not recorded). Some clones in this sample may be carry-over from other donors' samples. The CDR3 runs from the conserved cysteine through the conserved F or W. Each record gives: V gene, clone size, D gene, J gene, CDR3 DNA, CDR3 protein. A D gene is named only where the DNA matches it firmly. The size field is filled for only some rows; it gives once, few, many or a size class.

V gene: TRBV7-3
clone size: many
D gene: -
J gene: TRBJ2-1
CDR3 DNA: TGTGCCAGCAGCTTAATGGGGCCCAATGAGCAGTTCTTC
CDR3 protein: CASSLMGPNEQFF

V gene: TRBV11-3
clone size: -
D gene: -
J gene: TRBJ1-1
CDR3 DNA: TGTGCCAGCAGCTACATCCCCGGGGCCTCAGAGGGACTGGACACTGAAGCTTTCTTT
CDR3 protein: CASSYIPGASEGLDTEAFF

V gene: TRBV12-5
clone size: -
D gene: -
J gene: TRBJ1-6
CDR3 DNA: TGTGCTAGTGGCCCGGATAGTCTTAATTCACCCCTCCACTTT
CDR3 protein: CASGPDSLNSPLHF

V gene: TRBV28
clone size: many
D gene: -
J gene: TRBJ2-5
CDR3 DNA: TGTGCCAGCGGTTCCCGAGAGACCCAGTACTTC
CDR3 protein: CASGSRETQYF

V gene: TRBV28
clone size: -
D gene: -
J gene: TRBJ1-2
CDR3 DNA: TGTGCCAGCAGACCTCGGCAGCTTAACTATGGCTACACCTTC
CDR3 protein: CASRPRQLNYGYTF

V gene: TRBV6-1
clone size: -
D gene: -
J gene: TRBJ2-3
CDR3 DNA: TGTGCCATCCTGCTGGTGTATGGCACAGATACGCAGTATTTT
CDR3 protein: CAILLVYGTDTQYF

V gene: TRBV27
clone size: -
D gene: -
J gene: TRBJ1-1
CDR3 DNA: TGTGCCAGCAGTTTATCGGGGTTCGGGGGGTCTAGCACTGAAGCTTTCTTT
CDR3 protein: CASSLSGFGGSSTEAFF

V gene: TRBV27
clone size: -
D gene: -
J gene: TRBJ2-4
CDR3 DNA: TGTGCCAGCAGTTTAGGTGGAGGGCGTATTCAGTACTTC
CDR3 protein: CASSLGGGRIQYF

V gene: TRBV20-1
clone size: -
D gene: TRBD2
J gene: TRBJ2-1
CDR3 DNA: TGCAGTGCTAGACCGGGACTAGCGGGACGGGAGCAGTTCTTC
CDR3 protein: CSARPGLAGREQFF

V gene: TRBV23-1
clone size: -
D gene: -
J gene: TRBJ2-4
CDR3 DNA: TGCGCCAGCAGTCAAGGCGCCCTCGTCGGGACCAAAAACATTCAGTACTTC
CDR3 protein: CASSQGALVGTKNIQYF

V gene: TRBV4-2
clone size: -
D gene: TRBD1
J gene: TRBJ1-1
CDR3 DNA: TGTGCCAGCAGCCAAGGGGCAGGGGGCTCTGAAGCTTTCTTT
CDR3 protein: CASSQGAGGSEAFF

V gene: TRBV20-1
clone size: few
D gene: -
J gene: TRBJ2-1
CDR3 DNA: TGCAGTGCTCTAGGCCCAAAAGAGGAGTTCTTC
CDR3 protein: CSALGPKEEFF

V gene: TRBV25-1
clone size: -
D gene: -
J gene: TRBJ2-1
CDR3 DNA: TGTGCCAGCAGTGAAGGTCGGGTCAATGAGCAGTTCTTC
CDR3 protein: CASSEGRVNEQFF

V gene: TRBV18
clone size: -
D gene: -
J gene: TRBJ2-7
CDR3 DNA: TGTGCCAGCTCAATGGGGGGAAGGAACGAGCAGTACTTC
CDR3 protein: CASSMGGRNEQYF

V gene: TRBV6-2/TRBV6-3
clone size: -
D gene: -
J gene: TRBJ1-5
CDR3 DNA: TGTGCCAGCAGCTACGCCAGGCTCAATCAGCCCCAGCATTTT
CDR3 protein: CASSYARLNQPQHF

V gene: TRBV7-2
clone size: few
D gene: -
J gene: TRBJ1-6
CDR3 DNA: TGTGCCAGCACCTCTGGTTCACCCCTCCACTTT
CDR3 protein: CASTSGSPLHF

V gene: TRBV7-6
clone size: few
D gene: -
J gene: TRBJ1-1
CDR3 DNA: TGTGCCAGCAGCTTAGGAAATGCGGCGAACACTGAAGCTTTCTTT
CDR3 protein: CASSLGNAANTEAFF

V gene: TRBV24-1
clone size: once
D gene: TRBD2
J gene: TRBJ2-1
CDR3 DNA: TGTGCCACCAGTGAGTCGACTAGCGGGGGGCCCTACAATAAGCAGTTCTTC
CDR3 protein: CATSESTSGGPYNKQFF

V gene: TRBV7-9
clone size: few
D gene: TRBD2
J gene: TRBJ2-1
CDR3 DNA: TGCGGATGGACTAGCGTACATGAGCAGTTCTTC
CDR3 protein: CGWTSVHEQFF

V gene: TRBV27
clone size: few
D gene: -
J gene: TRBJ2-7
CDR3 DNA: TGTGCCAGCAGCCTCGGATTTGGCTCCTACGAGCAGTACTTC
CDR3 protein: CASSLGFGSYEQYF

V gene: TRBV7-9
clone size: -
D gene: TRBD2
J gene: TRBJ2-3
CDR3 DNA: TGTGCCAGCAGCCAGATAAAGACTAGCGGGGGCCACCCCGAAAACCTCGTCACAGATACGCAGTATTTT
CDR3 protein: CASSQIKTSGGHPENLVTDTQYF

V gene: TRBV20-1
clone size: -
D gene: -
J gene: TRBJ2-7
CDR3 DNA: TGCAGTGCTAGACCAGATTTACCCTACGAGCAGTACTTC
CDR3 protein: CSARPDLPYEQYF

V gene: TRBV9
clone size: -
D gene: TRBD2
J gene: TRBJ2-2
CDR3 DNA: TGTGCCAGCAGCGTGTCGCGGGGGGGCCCGAACACCGGGGAGCTGTTTTTT
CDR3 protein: CASSVSRGGPNTGELFF

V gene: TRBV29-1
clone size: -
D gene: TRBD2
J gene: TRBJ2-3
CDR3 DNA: TGCAGCGTTGCGGGGGGAACAGATACGCAGTATTTT
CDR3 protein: CSVAGGTDTQYF

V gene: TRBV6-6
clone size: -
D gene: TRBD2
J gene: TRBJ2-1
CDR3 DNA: TGTGCCAGCACGAGCGGGGGCGACTACAATGAGCAGTTCTTC
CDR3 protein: CASTSGGDYNEQFF

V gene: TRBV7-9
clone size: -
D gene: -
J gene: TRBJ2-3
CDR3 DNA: TGTGCCTCCCAGGTGGGGTTGGGTTCAGATACGCAGTATTTT
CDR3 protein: CASQVGLGSDTQYF

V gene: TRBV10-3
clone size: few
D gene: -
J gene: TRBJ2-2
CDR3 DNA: TGTGCCATCACCACAGGGAACGGGGAGCTGTTTTTT
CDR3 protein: CAITTGNGELFF

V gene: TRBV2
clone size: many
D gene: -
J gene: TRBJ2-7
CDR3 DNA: TGTGCCAGCAGTCCCCTGGGGGCCTACGAGCAGTACTTC
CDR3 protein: CASSPLGAYEQYF

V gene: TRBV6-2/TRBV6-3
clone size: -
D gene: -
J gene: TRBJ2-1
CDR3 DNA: TGTGCCAGCAGTTACGGCGGACTGAACAATGAGCAGTTCTTC
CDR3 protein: CASSYGGLNNEQFF

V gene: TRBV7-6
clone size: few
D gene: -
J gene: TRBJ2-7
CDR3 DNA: TGTGCCAGCAGCTTAGGAGCAGATCCTAGCGAGCAGTACTTC
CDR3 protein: CASSLGADPSEQYF

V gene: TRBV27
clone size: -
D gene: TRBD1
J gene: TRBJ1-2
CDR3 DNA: TGTGCCAGCAGTTTATCCGGGACAGGGGGCAGAGAAGTTGGAGGCTACACCTTC
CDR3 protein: CASSLSGTGGREVGGYTF

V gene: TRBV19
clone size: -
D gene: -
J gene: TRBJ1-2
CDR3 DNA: TGTGCCAGTAGTATGGGAGGGGCCCGAGGCTATGGCTACACCTTC
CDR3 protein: CASSMGGARGYGYTF

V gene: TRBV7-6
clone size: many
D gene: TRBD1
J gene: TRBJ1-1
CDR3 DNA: TGTGCCAGCAGCTTTACAGGGGGAAGGGTAGCTTTCTTT
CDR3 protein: CASSFTGGRVAFF

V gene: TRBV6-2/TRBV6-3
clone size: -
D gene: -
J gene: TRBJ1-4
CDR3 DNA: TGTGCCAGCAGTGCCCTTACAGGATACGATGAAAAACTGTTTTTT
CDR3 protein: CASSALTGYDEKLFF

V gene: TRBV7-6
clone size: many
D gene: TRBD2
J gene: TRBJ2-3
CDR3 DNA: TGTGCCAGCAGCCCCAATGTCGGGGCGGGGGGCACAGATACGCAGTATTTT
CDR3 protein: CASSPNVGAGGTDTQYF

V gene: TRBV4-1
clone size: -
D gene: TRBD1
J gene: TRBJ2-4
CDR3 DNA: TGCGCCAGCAGCCCGGGACAGGGGTATGGCATTCAGTACTTC
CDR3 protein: CASSPGQGYGIQYF

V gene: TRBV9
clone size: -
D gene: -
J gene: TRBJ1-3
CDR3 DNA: TGTGCCAGCAGCGTCATGGCGGTCCCCTCTGGAAACACCATATATTTT
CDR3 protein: CASSVMAVPSGNTIYF

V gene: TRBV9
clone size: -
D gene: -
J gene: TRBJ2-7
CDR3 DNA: TGTGCCAGCAGCGTAGGCGCGGAGAGCTCCTACGAGCAGTACTTC
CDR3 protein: CASSVGAESSYEQYF